Listed here are 32 T cell receptor beta chains from one sample, sequenced in a study of blood T cell repertoires in COVID-19. This table comes from immunoSEQ multiplex PCR, and its TCRdb copy is limited to in-frame clones, with some not included. The sample includes roughly 140,000 clones, more than 70% seen only once; the top ten take 10% to 15%. The source material was peripheral blood. The receptors originated from a man between 60 and 75 years old with active or convalescent COVID-19.

The rearrangement links TRBV7-3 to TRBJ2-3; weak D call: TRBD2 (5 bases). The CDR3 is made up of 17 amino acids. The germline gives CDR1 SGHTA, CDR2 FQGTGA. Trimming removed 5 bases at V and 2 bases at J, with 20 bases between. CDR3 sequence reads: CASSGRGLADVTDTQYF. The CDR3 DNA reads TGTGCCAGCAGCGGAAGAGGGTTGGCAGACGTCACAGATACGCAGTATTTT. Variable domain in full (rest from reference TRBV7-3 and TRBJ2-3): GAGVSQTPSNKVTEKGKYVELRCDPISGHTALYWYRQSLGQGPEFLIYFQGTGAADDSGLPNDRFFAVRPEGSVSTLKIQRTERGDSAVYLCASSGRGLADVTDTQYFGPGTRLTVL.

This clone showed up just once. The rearrangement links TRBV18 to TRBJ2-1, with TRBD2 as a possible D gene (5 bases). The germline CDR1 and CDR2 sequences are KGHSH and LQKENI. The CDR3 consists of 15 residues. Trimming stripped 0 bases from V and 8 bases from J, with 14 bases between. DNA for the CDR3: TGTGCCAGCTCACCACCGAGGGATAGATCACATGAGCAGTTCTTC. Protein: CASSPPRDRSHEQFF.

This clone was seen a single time. V is TRBV7-3 and J is TRBJ2-1; perhaps TRBD2 as D (6 bases). The CDR3 is made up of 16 amino acids. The V and J ends lost 5 bases and 2 bases respectively, with 16 bases between them. Germline-derived CDR1 and CDR2 are SGHTA and FQGTGA. The CDR3 coding sequence is TGTGCCAGCAGCGACTTCGGGGGTGGGCCCTACAATGAGCAGTTCTTC. Residues: CASSDFGGGPYNEQFF.

This chain connects TRBV27 to TRBJ1-1; D is possibly TRBD1 (5 bases). Trimming pared 2 bases from V and 2 bases from J, leaving 9 bases between. Germline V lookup: CDR1 MNHEY, CDR2 SMNVEV (reference sequence). The CDR3 loop spans 14 amino acids. The CDR3 here is CASSLQGLNTEAFF. The DNA for the CDR3 is TGTGCCAGCAGTTTACAGGGACTTAACACTGAAGCTTTCTTT.

The chain has TRBV7-9 and TRBJ1-3; possibly TRBD1 for D (5 bases). The CDR3 is 14 amino acids. The V gene lost 5 bases and the J gene lost 0 bases, with 8 bases spanning the gap. The germline gives CDR1 SEHNR, CDR2 FQNEAQ (reference sequence). In nucleotides, the CDR3 is TGTGCCAGCAGCGTTCAGGGCTCTGGAAACACCATATATTTT. Protein: CASSVQGSGNTIYF. The complete variable domain, with remaining parts taken from reference TRBV7-9 and TRBJ1-3, reads DTGVSQNPRHKITKRGQNVTFRCDPISEHNRLYWYRQTLGQGPEFLTYFQNEAQLEKSRLLSDRFSAERPKGSFSTLEIQRTEQGDSAMYLCASSVQGSGNTIYFGEGSWLTVV.

The rearrangement joins TRBV5-1 to TRBJ1-1; D unclear. Germline CDR1 reads SGHRS; CDR2 reads YFSETQ. Trimming took 4 bases from V and 4 from J, leaving 14 bases between them. The CDR3 is 14 amino acids. This CDR3 is CASSTGRSVTEAFF. As DNA, the CDR3 is TGCGCCAGCAGCACGGGGAGAAGCGTCACTGAAGCTTTCTTT.

The chain links TRBV28 to TRBJ1-4; D uncertain. V lost 2 bases and J 8 bases, leaving 15 bases between the germline ends. Looked up from germline, CDR1 is MDHEN and CDR2 is SYDVKM. The CDR3 is made up of 15 amino acids. CDR3 amino acids: CASSLMAGQNEKLFF. The CDR3 DNA reads TGTGCCAGCAGTTTAATGGCAGGCCAGAACGAAAAACTGTTTTTT.

This sequence joins TRBV27 and TRBJ1-5; D unclear. Trimming stripped 1 base from V and 1 base from J, with 14 bases between. The CDR3 length is 17 residues. CDR1 and CDR2 from the germline V gene are MNHEY and SMNVEV (reference sequence). CDR3 DNA sequence: TGTGCCAGCAGTTTATATTACGAGGGTTCAAGCAATCAGCCCCAGCATTTT. Translating it yields CASSLYYEGSSNQPQHF.

The chain is built from TRBV5-1 and TRBJ2-1; 7 bases agree with TRBD1. Germline trimming cut 3 bases from V and 6 bases from J; bases unmatched to any gene: 6. CDR1 and CDR2 from the germline V gene are SGHRS and YFSETQ. The CDR3 extends over 14 amino acids. CDR3 DNA sequence: TGCGCCAGCAGCTATGGGACAGCCCTCAATGAGCAGTTCTTC. As protein: CASSYGTALNEQFF. Based on the CDR3 plus reference TRBV5-1 and TRBJ2-1, the full variable domain is KAGVTQTPRYLIKTRGQQVTLSCSPISGHRSVSWYQQTPGQGLQFLFEYFSETQRNKGNFPGRFSGRQFSNSRSEMNVSTLELGDSALYLCASSYGTALNEQFFGPGTRLTVL.

The chain joins TRBV5-6 to TRBJ1-3; 9 bases match TRBD1. This CDR3 has 15 amino acids. The germline CDR1 and CDR2 sequences are SGHDT and YYEEEE. V lost 0 bases and J lost 8; bases outside the gene matches: 6. The CDR3 reads CASSLAGQGVDTIYF. The CDR3 DNA reads TGTGCCAGCAGCTTGGCGGGACAGGGTGTAGACACCATATATTTT.

On this clone itself: A read error may account for a junction end that differs from germline. The V gene is TRBV29-1, the J gene TRBJ2-2, with 13 bases fitting TRBD2. The CDR3 is 15 residues long. Looked up from germline, CDR1 is SQVTM and CDR2 is ANQGSEA. For the CDR3, the DNA is TGCAGCGCCGGGACTAGCGGGACATACACCGCGGAGCTGTTTTTT. It codes for CSAGTSGTYTAELFF.

The CDR3, as DNA: TGTGCCAGATCCCCGGGACAGGGACGGTTGGACACTGAAGCTTTCTTT. As protein: CARSPGQGRLDTEAFF. V is TRBV21-1 and J is TRBJ1-1; the tabulated D call, TRBD1, remains unverified against the DNA. TRBV21-1 has pseudogene status. The CDR3 covers 16 residues.

The CDR3 bases are TGTGCCAGCAGCTTAGATCCGGTCCTGAACACTGAAGCTTTCTTT. Translation gives CASSLDPVLNTEAFF. V is TRBV7-3 and J is TRBJ1-1, with D unresolved. V was pared by 2 bases and J by 0 bases, with 10 bases between. Germline loops: CDR1 SGHTA, CDR2 FQGTGA. The CDR3 sequence is 15 residues long. The whole variable domain, remainder taken from reference TRBV7-3 and TRBJ1-1, is GAGVSQTPSNKVTEKGKYVELRCDPISGHTALYWYRQSLGQGPEFLIYFQGTGAADDSGLPNDRFFAVRPEGSVSTLKIQRTERGDSAVYLCASSLDPVLNTEAFFGQGTRLTVV.

The J gene is TRBJ2-3, the V gene TRBV7-2; 7 positions agree with TRBD2. J lost 2 bases, V lost 1 base, and 3 bases had no gene match. CDR1 and CDR2 (germline): SGHTA, FQGNSA. The CDR3 is 15 amino acids. CDR3 protein: CASSLGGGHTDTQYF. CDR3 coding DNA: TGTGCCAGCAGCTTAGGCGGGGGTCACACAGATACGCAGTATTTT.

The V and J genes are TRBV6-1 and TRBJ2-7; D perhaps matches TRBD2 (6 bases). This CDR3 comprises 15 residues. Germline V gene lookup returns CDR1 MNHNS and CDR2 SASEGT. Trimming removed 2 bases from V and 5 bases from J, with 16 bases in between. The CDR3 nucleotides read TGTGCCAGCAGTGAATCCCCCCGGGGGTCCCACGAGCAGTACTTC. Its translation: CASSESPRGSHEQYF.

The rearrangement links TRBV19 to TRBJ1-4; possibly TRBD1 for D (6 bases). This CDR3 region has 13 residues. CDR1 is LNHDA and CDR2 is SQIVND in the germline V gene (reference sequence). V shed 10 bases and J shed 0 bases, with 9 bases lying between them. CDR3 loop: CATRTATNEKLFF. DNA of the CDR3: TGTGCCACCCGGACAGCAACTAATGAAAAACTGTTTTTT.

A word on this clone: Relative to the germline gene, one junction end is altered; a read error may explain this. The chain carries TRBV23-1 and TRBJ1-2; no firm D call. TRBV23-1 is known as an ORF, though its function is uncertain. CDR3 size: 10 residues. The CDR3 sequence: CASSPPGNPF. The CDR3 bases are TGCGCCAGCAGTCCCCCAGGAAACCCCTTC.

The chain combines TRBV9 with TRBJ1-1; no definite D call. Trimming took off 0 bases at V and 1 base at J, with 16 bases between the two ends. Germline CDR1 SGDLS, CDR2 YYNGEE. The length of the CDR3 is 17 residues. The CDR3 DNA sequence: TGTGCCAGCAGCGTAGTGGGCGATATGGTGGGGAACACTGAAGCTTTCTTT. Encoded protein: CASSVVGDMVGNTEAFF.

The CDR3 region has the DNA TGTGCCAGCAGTAGACAGTCAAACACAAATCAGCCCCAGCATTTT. Encoded protein: CASSRQSNTNQPQHF. The V and J genes are TRBV27 and TRBJ1-5; a possible D gene is TRBD1 (5 bases). Germline loops: CDR1 MNHEY, CDR2 SMNVEV (reference sequence). The CDR3 has 15 residues. Trimming shortened V by 5 bases and J by 4 bases, and 15 bases separated the two germline ends.

This clone occurred once. This chain links TRBV15 with TRBJ2-1, with TRBD2 identical over 8 bases. Germline loops: CDR1 LNHNV, CDR2 YYDKDF (reference sequence). The CDR3 loop spans 15 amino acids. The V and J ends lost 0 bases and 2 bases, in that order; junction bases with no gene match: 0. The CDR3 sequence is CATSRDGRAYNEQFF. The CDR3 region has the DNA TGTGCCACCAGCAGAGACGGGAGGGCCTACAATGAGCAGTTCTTC.

The gene calls are TRBV28 and TRBJ1-1; no reliable D call. This CDR3 is 12 amino acids long. With 6 bases removed from V and 4 bases from J, the gap between germline ends came to 9 bases. Germline CDR1 and CDR2: MDHEN and SYDVKM. The CDR3 loop is CASRQTGTEAFF. The CDR3 DNA sequence: TGTGCCAGCAGGCAAACGGGCACTGAAGCTTTCTTT.

The rearrangement joins TRBV30 to TRBJ2-7, with 7 bases fitting TRBD2. CDR1 and CDR2 from the germline V gene are GTSNPN and SVGIG (reference sequence). The V gene end was trimmed by 0 bases and the J gene end by 2 bases; junction bases not matched to a gene: 1. This CDR3 contains 13 residues. The chain's CDR3 is CAWSVRGAYEQYF. For the CDR3, the DNA is TGTGCCTGGAGTGTACGGGGGGCCTACGAGCAGTACTTC.

V gene TRBV11-2 combines with J gene TRBJ2-3; 8 nucleotides match TRBD2. This CDR3 is 15 amino acids long. The germline V gene encodes CDR1 SGHAT and CDR2 FQNNGV. The V segment lost 3 bases and the J segment 6 bases; nucleotides outside the gene matches: 8. CDR3 DNA: TGTGCCAGCAGCTTCGGGCGGGGGGATAGGGATACGCAGTATTTT. Translated: CASSFGRGDRDTQYF.

J is TRBJ1-1 and V is TRBV10-3, with 8 nucleotides matching TRBD1. V shed 7 bases and J 1 base; nucleotides not matched to a gene: 2. This CDR3 comprises 13 residues. From germline, CDR1 is ENHRY and CDR2 SYGVKD. CDR3 nucleotide sequence: TGTGCCATCACTGGGACAGGGAACACTGAAGCTTTCTTT. Its translation: CAITGTGNTEAFF.

V gene TRBV19 combines with J gene TRBJ2-3, with TRBD1 matching over 7 bases. V was pared by 3 bases and J by 3 bases, with 6 bases of the junction left unmatched. CDR1 is LNHDA and CDR2 is SQIVND in the germline V gene (reference sequence). The length of the CDR3 is 15 residues. The CDR3 reads CASSIYRGGTDTQYF. The CDR3 coding sequence is TGTGCCAGTAGTATCTACAGGGGCGGGACAGATACGCAGTATTTT.

The chain uses TRBV19 and TRBJ1-5, with a weak D call TRBD1 (5 bases). The CDR3 sequence is 17 residues long. CDR1 and CDR2 (germline): LNHDA, SQIVND (reference sequence). Trimming shortened V by 6 bases and J by 1 base, and 19 bases separated the two germline ends. The CDR3 protein is CASSPEGLRGSNQPQHF. The CDR3 DNA reads as TGTGCCAGTAGCCCAGAGGGACTAAGGGGAAGCAATCAGCCCCAGCATTTT.

The chain is built from TRBV6-5 and TRBJ1-4, with 8 bases that match TRBD1. CDR3 length equals 14 residues. After removal of 6 bases from V and 5 bases from J, the junction contained 5 bases not matched to a gene. From germline, CDR1 is MNHEY and CDR2 SVGAGI. This chain's CDR3 is CASRTGVENEKLFF. The CDR3 bases are TGTGCCAGCAGGACAGGGGTAGAAAATGAAAAACTGTTTTTT.

In this sample, this clone turned up once. The rearrangement uses TRBV6-4 and TRBJ2-2; TRBD2 agrees at 7 bases. The CDR3 has 14 amino acids. Trimming at V came to 6 bases and at J to 5 bases, leaving 6 bases not matched to a gene. The V gene's germline CDR1 is MRHNA and CDR2 SNTAGT. In nucleotides, the CDR3 is TGTGCCAGCAGAGGGACTACCCTAACCGGGGAGCTGTTTTTT. Protein: CASRGTTLTGELFF.

The chain is built from TRBV27 and TRBJ2-5; TRBD1 matches 8 bases. The CDR3 loop spans 14 amino acids. J was trimmed by 4 bases and V by 7 bases; bases with no gene match: 8. Germline CDR1 and CDR2: MNHEY and SMNVEV (reference sequence). The CDR3 region is CASIGQGTGETQYF. The CDR3 region has the DNA TGTGCCAGCATAGGACAGGGAACGGGAGAGACCCAGTACTTC.

This clone was counted a single time. This rearrangement joins TRBV6-5 to TRBJ2-7, with 10 nucleotides matching TRBD1. This CDR3 contains 14 residues. Unmatched junction bases numbered 7, after V lost 6 bases and J lost 5 bases. Germline V gene lookup returns CDR1 MNHEY and CDR2 SVGAGI. CDR3 in DNA: TGTGCCAGCAGAGATCGGGACAGGGGTAACGAGCAGTACTTC. As protein: CASRDRDRGNEQYF.

The chain joins TRBV24-1 to TRBJ2-1; 9 bases are a match to TRBD2. After removal of 6 bases from V and 2 bases from J, the junction contained 19 bases not matched to a gene. This CDR3 spans 20 amino acids. Germline CDR1 KGHDR, CDR2 SFDVKD. The CDR3 region is CATSSLGLSGRTSAYNEQFF. CDR3 coding DNA: TGTGCCACCAGTTCCCTAGGCCTCTCGGGGAGGACTAGCGCCTACAATGAGCAGTTCTTC.

The chain links TRBV28 to TRBJ1-1; 10 bases fit TRBD1. There are 16 residues in the CDR3. With 6 bases clipped from V and 4 bases from J, the junction kept 11 bases outside the gene matches. Germline-derived CDR1 and CDR2 are MDHEN and SYDVKM. In DNA form, the CDR3 reads TGTGCCAGCAGCCCTCCGGGACAGGGGAGGTTCACTGAAGCTTTCTTT. This translates into CASSPPGQGRFTEAFF. The complete variable domain, with remaining parts taken from reference TRBV28 and TRBJ1-1, reads DVKVTQSSRYLVKRTGEKVFLECVQDMDHENMFWYRQDPGLGLRLIYFSYDVKMKEKGDIPEGYSVSREKKERFSLILESASTNQTSMYLCASSPPGQGRFTEAFFGQGTRLTVV.